The text below deals with one TCR beta chain. Many counts were recorded for this clonotype. Its recognized antigen is unknown. Base qualities are not recorded, but no much larger clone differs from it by a single base. The germline V gene (reference sequence) yields DFQATT for CDR1 and SNEGSKA for CDR2. The CDR3 spans 14 residues, from the cysteine through the phenylalanine. Only CDR3 DNA is held: 42 bases, read in frame from base 1. The V and J ends are trimmed by 0 bases and 3 bases, leaving 9 bases between them. The data are from a study of identical twins (dated by TCRdb to 2015 to 2016). About the investigation overall: The study deep-sequenced TCR alpha and beta repertoires from monozygotic twins, unrelated adults of various ages and cord blood to test whether fetal clonotypes persist. To rule out contamination, replicate twin experiments were performed at different times with different library preparation protocols. The research as a whole found: Recombination models systematically underestimated out-of-frame TCR alpha sharing in monozygotic twins but agreed with sharing between unrelated individuals. In beta out-of-frame sequences, excess twin sharing was weaker, because having fewer shared sequences lowered the signal-to-noise ratio. Because the same donors could not be followed over many years, the conclusions depended on cross-sectional statistical analysis. Fewer insertions were carried by abundant cord blood beta clonotypes, a similar but weaker trend appeared in young adult naive repertoires, and no such trend appeared in memory repertoires. Compared with coincidental sharing between unrelated individuals, out-of-frame TCR alpha sequences shared between twins had an excess of sequences with low generation probability. Zero-insertion analyses could be partly confounded by invariant T cells such as MAIT and iNKT, though diverse VJ usage argued against such confounding for most clonotypes.

All donors were healthy Caucasians. The twin cohort comprised three pairs of female monozygotic twins, all aged roughly 18 to 30 years. CD4+ and CD8+ T cell populations were isolated with positive isolation kits from Invitrogen. Receptors were amplified or captured by 5' RACE. Data came from an Illumina HiSeq 2000. A universal primer binding site was added through template switching, and the final cDNA carried a unique molecular identifier so that TCR cDNA molecules could be counted accurately. Specific primers in the conserved constant-segment region were used to synthesize first-strand cDNA for the TCR alpha and beta chains. Each cDNA library was double barcoded, with a SMART-Mk sample barcode plus Illumina barcodes, to control for contamination. TruSeq adapter sequences along with Illumina sample barcodes were introduced in two successive PCR steps. Sequencing of the TCR alpha and beta cDNA libraries was done on the Illumina HiSeq platform using custom primers. The authors processed their data as follows. Unique molecular identifiers were extracted from raw reads with MiGEC, and CDR3 positions were determined with MiXCR. Recombination models were inferred per individual with the repgenHMM and IGoR tools using an EM algorithm. Shared clonotype analysis was performed with the tcR package in R, normalizing sharing by the product of cloneset sizes. To study raw recombination free of thymic and clonal selection effects, out-of-frame nonproductive sequences were analyzed. Clones were called with MiXCR by TCRdb after fastp trimmed the public reads at Q25, and only in-frame beta chains were retained. Under each unique CDR3 protein, matching rows form one entry showing the most common genes and DNA. TCRdb's processing, not the authors' own work, is the source of the V and J calls. Across this sample there are 250,000 or so distinct CDR3 sequences, with about 8.3% seen only once. Less than 4% of the sample goes to the ten largest clones.

The data were also submitted as part of a second study, on yellow fever vaccine responses in identical twins. The other study reports the following: According to the authors, the vaccine-induced T cell response in identical twins seemed to be partly convergent and partly specific to each individual. In identical twins, the study followed T cell clones that responded to the vaccine with precision.

The sample taken for sequencing was CD8+ T cells sorted from blood. The V and J genes are TRBV20-1 and TRBJ2-1, with the D gene call left open. The clonotype originates from a woman in her late teens or twenties in good health. The CDR3 protein sequence reads: CSARDRNHYNEQFF. The DNA sequence follows: TGCAGTGCTAGAGATAGGAACCACTACAATGAGCAGTTCTTC.